The present T cell receptor beta chain was sequenced within a study of blood T cells in healthy people across ages. In germline, CDR1 is SGHRS, CDR2 YFSETQ. CDR3 length: 15 residues. V lost 5 bases and J lost 3, with 18 bases in between. Primed by a sample-barcoded 5' primer and a J-beta primer mix, a second PCR proceeded for about 6 to 11 cycles. Every cDNA was tagged by a template-switch adaptor with 12 random nucleotides. Sequencing recovered at least 2.5 million CDR3-containing paired-end reads from each sample. TCRdb called the 5' RACE reads again in MiXCR, with one record for every CDR3 protein. This sample carries roughly 800,000 distinct CDR3 sequences, about three fifths of them seen once, and the ten largest clones take around 22%. Per-sample yields of isolated PBMCs were at least 7 million.

Sample: blood. The TCR sequence derives from a man aged 25-40 years in good health. This chain links TRBV5-1 with TRBJ2-7, with D perhaps TRBD1 (5 bases). The CDR3 sequence: CASSSLQGTFYEQYF. CDR3 DNA sequence: TGCGCCAGCAGTTCGCTCCAGGGAACGTTCTACGAGCAGTACTTC.